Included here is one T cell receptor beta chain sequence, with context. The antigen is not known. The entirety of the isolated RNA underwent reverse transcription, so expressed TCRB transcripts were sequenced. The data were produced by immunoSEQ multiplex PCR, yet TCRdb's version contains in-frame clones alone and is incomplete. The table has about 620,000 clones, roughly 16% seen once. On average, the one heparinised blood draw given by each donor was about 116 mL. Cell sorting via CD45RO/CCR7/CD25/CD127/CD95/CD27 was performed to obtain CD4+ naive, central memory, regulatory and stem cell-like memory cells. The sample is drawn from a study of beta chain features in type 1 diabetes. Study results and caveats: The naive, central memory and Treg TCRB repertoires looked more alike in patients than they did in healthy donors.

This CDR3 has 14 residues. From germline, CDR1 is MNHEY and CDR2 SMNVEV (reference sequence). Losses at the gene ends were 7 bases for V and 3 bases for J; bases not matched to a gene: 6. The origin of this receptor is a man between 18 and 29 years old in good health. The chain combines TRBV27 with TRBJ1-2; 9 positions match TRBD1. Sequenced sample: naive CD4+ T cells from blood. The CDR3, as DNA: TGTGCCAGCACTCCGACAGGGGGTGACTATGGCTACACCTTC. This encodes CASTPTGGDYGYTF.